This TCR beta chain was recorded in a study of post-analysis software for immune sequencing data. For the study at large: The disease courses spanned relapsing-remitting, secondary progressive and progressive-relapsing forms of multiple sclerosis.

Tagging with unique molecular identifiers was a feature of the TCR beta cDNA libraries. TCRdb redid the calling of the PCR reads with MiXCR, one entry per CDR3 protein. The repertoire holds roughly 870,000 distinct CDR3 sequences, about 57% seen once, with approximately 4.5% in the top ten. Study-wide findings and caveats: People with multiple sclerosis had a significantly lower normalized Chao1 diversity than controls did. Strong same-batch co-clustering of samples appeared with F measure clustering. Patients showed TRBV5-6, TRBV5-1 and TRBV20-1 among five TRBV segments more frequent than in controls.

In regard to this clonotype: What it recognizes is unknown.

The germline V gene encodes CDR1 DFQATT and CDR2 SNEGSKA (reference sequence). This CDR3 contains 16 residues. The sample taken for sequencing was blood. The source of this sequence is a girl between 10 and 17 years old with multiple sclerosis. The rearrangement joins TRBV20-1 to TRBJ2-4; TRBD2 aligns across 11 bases. The J call may not be correct, given that the DNA end is closer to TRBJ2-7. The CDR3 spells CSARALQGLAVYEQYF. CDR3 nucleotides: TGCAGTGCTAGAGCCCTCCAGGGACTAGCGGTCTACGAGCAGTACTTC.